This section outlines one T cell receptor beta chain sequence together with its context. CDR1 is SGHTA, CDR2 FQGNSA, per germline. The CDR3 totals 14 residues. This specimen comes from a study of blood T cells in healthy people across ages. The use of a sample-barcoded 5' primer and a J-beta primer mix characterized a second PCR of roughly 6 to 11 cycles. From the 5' RACE reads, TCRdb called clonotypes with MiXCR, one entry per CDR3 protein. Found here are fewer than 800,000 distinct CDR3 sequences, 32% of them singletons; the top ten hold 15% to 17%. The TCR comes from an elderly woman in good health. The V call is TRBV7-2, the J call TRBJ2-5; unclear D gene. With the DNA end fitting TRBJ2-7 better, the J assignment may be wrong. Sequencing used blood. The chain's CDR3 is CASSLDGSRSEQYF. The CDR3 bases are TGTGCCAGCAGCTTAGATGGTTCCCGTTCCGAGCAGTACTTC.